These 20 T cell receptor beta chains were sequenced from one sample in a study of blood T cell repertoires in COVID-19. Profiling relied on immunoSEQ multiplex PCR, and the TCRdb table lists in-frame clones only, not all of them. The sample holds roughly 250,000 clones; about nine tenths are singletons and the top ten take 6% to 9%. The specimen sequenced was peripheral blood. The receptors shown here come from a man aged 60 to 75 who had recovered from COVID-19.

The genes are TRBV27 and TRBJ1-2, with a tentative D call TRBD1 (5 bases). Looked up from germline, CDR1 is MNHEY and CDR2 is SMNVEV (reference sequence). V lost 4 bases to trimming and J lost 3 bases, with 18 bases between them. This CDR3 has 16 amino acids. CDR3: CASSSPRPQGHYGYTF. The CDR3 nucleotides are TGTGCCAGCAGTTCGCCGCGCCCTCAGGGCCACTATGGCTACACCTTC.

CDR3 region: CASCRTGSRSGANVLTF. In DNA form, the CDR3 reads TGTGCCAGCTGTCGGACAGGGTCCCGCTCTGGGGCCAACGTCCTGACTTTC. The V gene is TRBV2, the J gene TRBJ2-6, with TRBD1 matching 8 bases. Germline assignment: CDR1 SNHLY and CDR2 FYNNEI. The CDR3 runs 17 residues. J lost 0 bases, V lost 8 bases, and 9 bases had no gene match.

The rearrangement joins TRBV2 to TRBJ1-5; TRBD1 agrees at 7 bases. Germline trimming cut 4 bases from V and 0 bases from J; bases unmatched to any gene: 6. Germline CDR1 reads SNHLY; CDR2 reads FYNNEI. This CDR3 is 16 amino acids long. As DNA, the CDR3 is TGTGCCAGCAGTGCCCGGGACAGCTATAGCAATCAGCCCCAGCATTTT. Protein sequence: CASSARDSYSNQPQHF. Full variable domain (rest looked up from reference TRBV2 and TRBJ1-5): EPEVTQTPSHQVTQMGQEVILRCVPISNHLYFYWYRQILGQKVEFLVSFYNNEISEKSEIFDDQFSVERPDGSNFTLKIRSTKLEDSAMYFCASSARDSYSNQPQHFGDGTRLSIL.

The chain's CDR3 is CASSDLAGGYTGELFF. The CDR3 DNA is TGTGCCAGCAGTGATTTGGCGGGGGGGTACACCGGGGAGCTGTTTTTT. This sequence joins TRBV6-1 and TRBJ2-2; 9 nucleotides agree with TRBD2. V was pared by 3 bases and J by 3 bases, with 5 bases of the junction left unmatched. CDR3 length equals 16 residues. Per the germline V gene, CDR1 is MNHNS and CDR2 is SASEGT.

This chain connects TRBV7-9 to TRBJ1-3, with 9 bases lining up with TRBD1. Germline CDR1 SEHNR, CDR2 FQNEAQ (reference sequence). The CDR3 runs 16 residues. With 5 bases clipped from V and 2 bases from J, the junction kept 7 bases outside the gene matches. CDR3 nucleotide sequence: TGTGCCAGCAGCACCGGGACAGGGCGAACTGGAAACACCATATATTTT. Protein: CASSTGTGRTGNTIYF.

This chain connects TRBV27 to TRBJ2-2, with 11 bases lining up with TRBD2. The germline V gene has CDR1 MNHEY and CDR2 SMNVEV (reference sequence). Trimming took 5 bases from V and 7 from J; bases not matched to a gene: 6. This CDR3 comprises 15 residues. The DNA for the CDR3 is TGTGCCAGCAGTCGTAGCGGGGGGGCCGTCGGGGAGCTGTTTTTT. Encoded protein: CASSRSGGAVGELFF.

The chain has TRBV12-5 and TRBJ2-1, with 11 bases fitting TRBD2. The V and J ends lost 7 bases and 3 bases, in that order; junction bases with no gene match: 8. The germline CDR1 and CDR2 sequences are LGHNT and FRNRAP. There are 16 residues in the CDR3. The DNA for the CDR3 is TGTGCTAGTGTGGCTGAAGGACTAGCGGGCTACAATGAGCAGTTCTTC. It specifies CASVAEGLAGYNEQFF.

J is TRBJ1-2 and V is TRBV19; D uncertain. Per the germline V gene, CDR1 is LNHDA and CDR2 is SQIVND (reference sequence). This CDR3 spans 15 amino acids. V was cut by 4 bases and J by 0 bases, with 12 bases left in between. CDR3 residues: CASSKLLGTNYGYTF. The CDR3 DNA reads TGTGCCAGTAGTAAACTTCTCGGGACTAACTATGGCTACACCTTC.

This chain connects TRBV5-1 to TRBJ2-3; 9 nucleotides align to TRBD2. Germline values: CDR1 SGHRS, CDR2 YFSETQ. V shed 1 base and J 3 bases; nucleotides not matched to a gene: 3. There are 15 residues in the CDR3. The CDR3 bases are TGCGCCAGCAGCTTGATGAGCGGGGGGACAGATACGCAGTATTTT. Its protein is CASSLMSGGTDTQYF.

This clone was detected ten times or more. This chain links TRBV9 with TRBJ2-2, with TRBD2 matching 15 bases. The germline gives CDR1 SGDLS, CDR2 YYNGEE. The V segment lost 4 bases and the J segment 9 bases; nucleotides outside the gene matches: 7. The CDR3 has 16 amino acids. CDR3 region: CASSPGLAGGPRELFF. CDR3 nucleotides: TGTGCCAGCAGCCCCGGACTAGCGGGGGGGCCACGGGAGCTGTTTTTT.

The CDR3 DNA reads TGTGCCAGCAGCCAAATACCGGGACAGGTATCCTACGAGCAGTACTTC. Amino acid sequence: CASSQIPGQVSYEQYF. The rearrangement uses TRBV5-6 and TRBJ2-7, with 8 positions matching TRBD1. The germline CDR1 and CDR2 sequences are SGHDT and YYEEEE. The J segment lost 1 base and the V segment lost 4 bases, leaving 10 bases of the junction unmatched. The CDR3 contains 16 residues.

The V gene is TRBV24-1, the J gene TRBJ2-3; 15 bases align to TRBD2. CDR3 length: 17 residues. Germline lookup yields CDR1 KGHDR and CDR2 SFDVKD. With 4 bases clipped from V and 4 bases from J, the junction kept 5 bases outside the gene matches. DNA for the CDR3: TGTGCCACCAGTGACCCAGGACTAGCGGGGGGGCCAGATACGCAGTATTTT. This encodes CATSDPGLAGGPDTQYF.

The chain combines TRBV24-1 with TRBJ2-2; 10 bases agree with TRBD1. This CDR3 is built from 15 residues. V gave up 3 bases and J gave up 6 bases; unmatched junction bases: 3. CDR1 and CDR2 (germline): KGHDR, SFDVKD. The CDR3 DNA reads as TGTGCCACCAGTGATGCCGGACAGGGGGCCGGGGAGCTGTTTTTT. Its protein is CATSDAGQGAGELFF.

Remarks on this clone: Distinct nucleotide sequences in the sample also encode this CDR3. The chain links TRBV5-1 to TRBJ1-6; 7 positions match TRBD1. The V gene end was trimmed by 1 base and the J gene end by 7 bases; junction bases not matched to a gene: 2. Germline-derived CDR1 and CDR2 are SGHRS and YFSETQ. The CDR3 is 14 amino acids. CDR3 in amino acids: CASSLQGENSPLHF. The CDR3 coding sequence is TGCGCCAGCAGCTTGCAGGGGGAGAATTCACCCCTCCACTTT.

V usage is TRBV6-6 and J usage is TRBJ2-3; a possible D gene is TRBD1 (6 bases). V shed 0 bases and J shed 7 bases, with 14 bases lying between them. The germline CDR1 and CDR2 sequences are MNHNY and SVGAGI (reference sequence). The CDR3 sequence is 15 residues long. The CDR3 DNA is TGTGCCAGCAGTTACTCGACAGGCGGAGTTTATACGCAGTATTTT. Translated, it gives CASSYSTGGVYTQYF.

Written as DNA, the CDR3 is TGTGCCAGCAGCCGCAGACAGGGGAGAGGTGGTAGCACAGATACGCAGTATTTT. The encoded protein is CASSRRQGRGGSTDTQYF. The chain carries TRBV7-6 and TRBJ2-3; 8 positions match TRBD1. The germline V gene has CDR1 SGHVS and CDR2 FNYEAQ. The CDR3 consists of 18 residues. Trimming took 5 bases from V and 0 from J; bases not matched to a gene: 13.

A few counts support this clone. The CDR3 DNA reads as TGCAGCGTTGTATTGTGGGGGGGCAGTGAAAAACTGTTTTTT. Protein sequence: CSVVLWGGSEKLFF. The chain joins TRBV29-1 to TRBJ1-4, with D possibly matching TRBD1 (6 bases). Trimming left V 4 bases short and J 7 bases short, with 16 bases between. The germline CDR1 and CDR2 sequences are SQVTM and ANQGSEA. The CDR3 has 14 amino acids.

With regard to this clone: The conserved phenylalanine or tryptophan normally closing the CDR3 is absent here, so this likely arose from a read error. The V and J genes are TRBV6-1 and TRBJ2-7; D might be TRBD1 (6 bases). Trimming cost V 3 bases and J 4 bases, with 13 bases left between them. Germline CDR1 reads MNHNS; CDR2 reads SASEGT. This CDR3 spans 14 amino acids. Written as DNA, the CDR3 is TGTGCCAGCAGTGACAGGGGAACCTTGTACGAGCAGTACATC. It encodes CASSDRGTLYEQYI.

The V call is TRBV5-4, the J call TRBJ2-7; 11 bases align to TRBD2. The germline gives CDR1 SGHNT, CDR2 YYREEE (reference sequence). The J segment lost 5 bases and the V segment lost 4 bases, leaving 11 bases of the junction unmatched. CDR3 length: 16 residues. CDR3 residues: CASSKLAGGPTHEQYF. The CDR3 DNA sequence: TGTGCCAGCAGCAAGCTAGCGGGGGGCCCCACCCACGAGCAGTACTTC.

The chain carries TRBV29-1 and TRBJ1-1, with D possibly being TRBD1 (5 bases). Germline-derived CDR1 and CDR2 are SQVTM and ANQGSEA. V was cut by 4 bases and J by 4 bases, with 13 bases left in between. The CDR3 has 13 residues. The CDR3 nucleotides are TGCAGCGTTGTAGGGGCCGGGGGCACTGAAGCTTTCTTT. It yields the protein CSVVGAGGTEAFF.